This T cell receptor (beta chain) was documented in a study of T cells in Graves' hyperthyroidism and ophthalmopathy. Findings and limits, study-wide: With a median lead of about six months before onset, the model predicted ophthalmopathy. Blood also contained most expanded thyroid clonotypes above 0.001. In the analysis, a 13 V-J model separated ophthalmopathy from stable hyperthyroidism.

Germline CDR1 reads PRHDT; CDR2 reads FYEKMQ (reference sequence). The CDR3 consists of 16 residues. The V segment lost 3 bases and the J segment 1 base; nucleotides outside the gene matches: 5. TCR beta CDR3 sequences were amplified from RNA transcripts. During a first-round RT-PCR of the TCR CDR3, the HTBI primer set was used. TCRdb re-called the multiplex PCR reads through MiXCR, storing one row per CDR3 protein. The sample records around 300,000 distinct CDR3 sequences, approximately 13% being singletons. Concerning this clonotype: Its antigen remains unknown.

Patients showing uncontrolled infection, other autoimmune disease, pregnancy or lactation were ineligible. The chain carries TRBV13 and TRBJ2-5; 10 bases are a match to TRBD2. The TCR originated in a woman aged 30 to 39 with Graves' hyperthyroidism. The sequenced sample was blood. CDR3 sequence (DNA): TGTGCCAGCAGCTTCACTAGCGGGGAGCTCCAAGAGACCCAGTACTTC. It yields the protein CASSFTSGELQETQYF.